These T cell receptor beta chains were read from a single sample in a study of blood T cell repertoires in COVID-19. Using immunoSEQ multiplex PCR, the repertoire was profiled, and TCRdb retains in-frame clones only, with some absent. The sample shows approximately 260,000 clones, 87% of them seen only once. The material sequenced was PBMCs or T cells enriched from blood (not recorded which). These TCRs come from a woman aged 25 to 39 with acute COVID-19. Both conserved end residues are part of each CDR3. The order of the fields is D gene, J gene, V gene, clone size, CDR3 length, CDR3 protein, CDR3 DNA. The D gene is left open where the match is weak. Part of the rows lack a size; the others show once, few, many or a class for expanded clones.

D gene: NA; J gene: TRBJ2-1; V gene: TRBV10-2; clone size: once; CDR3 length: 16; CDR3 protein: CASSESKGAGFNEQFF; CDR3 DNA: TGCGCCAGCAGTGAGTCGAAGGGGGCGGGGTTCAATGAGCAGTTCTTC
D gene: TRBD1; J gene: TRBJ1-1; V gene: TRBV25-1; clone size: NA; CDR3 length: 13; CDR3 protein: CASSMTGVGEAFF; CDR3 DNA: TGTGCCAGCAGTATGACAGGGGTCGGTGAAGCTTTCTTT
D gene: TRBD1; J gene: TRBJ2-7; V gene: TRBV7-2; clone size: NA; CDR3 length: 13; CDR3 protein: CASRLGQGYEQYF; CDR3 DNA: TGTGCCAGCAGATTGGGACAGGGTTACGAGCAGTACTTC
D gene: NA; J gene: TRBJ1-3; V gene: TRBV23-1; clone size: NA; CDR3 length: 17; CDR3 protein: CASPVFSVCRSGNTIYF; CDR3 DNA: TGCGCCAGCCCCGTTTTTAGCGTCTGCCGGTCTGGAAACACCATATATTTT
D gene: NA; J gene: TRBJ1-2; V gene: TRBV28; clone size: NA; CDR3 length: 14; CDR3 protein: CASSLRQELFGYTF; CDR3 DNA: TGTGCCAGCAGTTTAAGGCAGGAACTTTTTGGCTACACCTTC
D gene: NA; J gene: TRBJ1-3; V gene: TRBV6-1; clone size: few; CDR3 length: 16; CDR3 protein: CASSVSGENSGNTIYF; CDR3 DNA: TGTGCCAGCAGTGTGTCCGGGGAGAACTCTGGAAACACCATATATTTT
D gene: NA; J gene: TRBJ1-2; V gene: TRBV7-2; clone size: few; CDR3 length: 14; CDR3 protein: CASSLRLANYGYTF; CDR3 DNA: TGTGCCAGCAGCTTACGGTTAGCTAACTATGGCTACACCTTC
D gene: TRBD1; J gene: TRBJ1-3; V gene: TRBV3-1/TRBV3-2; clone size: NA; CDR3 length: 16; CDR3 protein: CASSPIRTGRGNTIYF; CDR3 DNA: TGTGCCAGCAGCCCTATACGGACAGGGAGAGGAAACACCATATATTTT
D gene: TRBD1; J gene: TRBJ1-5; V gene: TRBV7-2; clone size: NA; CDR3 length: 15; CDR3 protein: CASSLEQGGNQPQHF; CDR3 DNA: TGTGCCAGCAGCTTAGAACAGGGGGGCAATCAGCCCCAGCATTTT
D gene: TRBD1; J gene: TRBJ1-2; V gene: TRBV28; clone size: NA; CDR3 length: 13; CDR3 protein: CASSLADRDGYTF; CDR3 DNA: TGTGCCAGCAGTTTAGCAGACAGGGACGGCTACACCTTC
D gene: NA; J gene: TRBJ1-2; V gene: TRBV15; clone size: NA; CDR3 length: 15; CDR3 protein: CATSRENRVGYGYTF; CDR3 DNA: TGTGCCACCAGCAGAGAGAACAGGGTGGGCTATGGCTACACCTTC
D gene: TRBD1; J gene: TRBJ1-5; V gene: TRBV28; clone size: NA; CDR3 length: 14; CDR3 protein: CASGRQGSDQPQHF; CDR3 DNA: TGTGCCAGCGGACGACAGGGGTCAGATCAGCCCCAGCATTTT
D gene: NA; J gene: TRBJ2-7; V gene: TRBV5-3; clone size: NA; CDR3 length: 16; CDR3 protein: CARSPPWREPSYEQYF; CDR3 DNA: TGTGCCAGAAGCCCCCCCTGGCGGGAACCCTCCTACGAGCAGTACTTC
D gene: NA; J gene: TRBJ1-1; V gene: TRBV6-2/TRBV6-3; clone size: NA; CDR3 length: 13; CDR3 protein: CASSYSTGAEAFF; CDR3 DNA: TGTGCCAGCAGTTACTCGACCGGGGCTGAAGCTTTCTTT
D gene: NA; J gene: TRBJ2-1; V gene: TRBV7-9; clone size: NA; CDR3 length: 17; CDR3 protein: CASSSFGGQKRYNEQFF; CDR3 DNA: TGTGCCAGCAGCTCGTTTGGTGGACAGAAACGATACAATGAGCAGTTCTTC
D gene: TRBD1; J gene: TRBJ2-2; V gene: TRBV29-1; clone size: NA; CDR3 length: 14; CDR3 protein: CSVGDRVFTGELFF; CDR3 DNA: TGCAGCGTTGGTGACAGGGTATTCACCGGGGAGCTGTTTTTT
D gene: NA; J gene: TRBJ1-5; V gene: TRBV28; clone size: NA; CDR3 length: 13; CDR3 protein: CASSQGWRQPQHF; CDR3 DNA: TGTGCCAGCAGCCAGGGGTGGCGACAGCCCCAGCATTTT
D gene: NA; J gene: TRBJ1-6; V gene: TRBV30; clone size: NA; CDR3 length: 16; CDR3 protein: CAWRGPHEDYNSPLHF; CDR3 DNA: TGTGCCTGGAGGGGGCCCCACGAAGACTATAATTCACCCCTCCACTTT
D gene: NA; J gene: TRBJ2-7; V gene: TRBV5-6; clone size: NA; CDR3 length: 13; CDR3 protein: CASSLDRTYEQYF; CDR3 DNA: TGTGCCAGCAGCTTGGACAGAACCTACGAGCAGTACTTC
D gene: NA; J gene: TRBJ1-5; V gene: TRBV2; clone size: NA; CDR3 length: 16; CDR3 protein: CASSESGGQSNQPQHF; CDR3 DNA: TGTGCCAGCAGTGAATCAGGTGGACAGAGCAATCAGCCCCAGCATTTT
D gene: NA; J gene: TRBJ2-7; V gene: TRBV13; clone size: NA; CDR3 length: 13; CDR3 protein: CASSPGGIYEQYF; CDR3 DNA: TGTGCCAGCAGTCCCGGCGGCATCTACGAGCAGTACTTC
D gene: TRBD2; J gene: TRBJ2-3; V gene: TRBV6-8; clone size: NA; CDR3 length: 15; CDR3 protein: CASSASGGGTDTQYF; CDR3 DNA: TGTGCCAGCAGTGCGAGCGGGGGAGGCACAGATACGCAGTATTTT
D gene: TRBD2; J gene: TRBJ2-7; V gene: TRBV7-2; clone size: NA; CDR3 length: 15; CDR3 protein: CASSLEAGGPYEQYF; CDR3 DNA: TGTGCCAGCAGCTTAGAGGCGGGAGGGCCCTACGAGCAGTACTTC
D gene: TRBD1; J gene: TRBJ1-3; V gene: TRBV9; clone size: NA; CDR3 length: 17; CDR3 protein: CASSVGNDRVPGNTIYF; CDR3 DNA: TGTGCCAGCAGCGTCGGCAATGACAGGGTTCCTGGAAACACCATATATTTT
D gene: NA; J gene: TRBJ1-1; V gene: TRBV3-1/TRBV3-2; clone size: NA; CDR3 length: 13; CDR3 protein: CASSRSDSGEAFF; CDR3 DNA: TGTGCCAGCAGCCGATCTGACTCGGGTGAAGCTTTCTTT
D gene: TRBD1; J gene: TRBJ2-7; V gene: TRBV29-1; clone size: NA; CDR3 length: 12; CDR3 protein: CSAGTGIYEQYF; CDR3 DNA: TGCAGCGCCGGGACAGGGATCTACGAGCAGTACTTC
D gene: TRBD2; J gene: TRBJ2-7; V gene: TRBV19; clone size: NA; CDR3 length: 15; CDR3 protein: CASSIDLGLGYEQYF; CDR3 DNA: TGTGCCAGTAGTATAGATTTGGGACTAGGCTACGAGCAGTACTTC
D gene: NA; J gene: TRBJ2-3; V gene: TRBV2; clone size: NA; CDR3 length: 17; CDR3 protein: CASSEGPRGASTDTQYF; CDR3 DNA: TGTGCCAGCAGTGAAGGACCCAGGGGAGCTAGCACAGATACGCAGTATTTT
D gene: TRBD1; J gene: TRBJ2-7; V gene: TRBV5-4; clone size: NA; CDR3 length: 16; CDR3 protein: CASSDGTGYPSYEQYF; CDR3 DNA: TGTGCCAGCAGCGACGGGACAGGGTACCCGTCCTACGAGCAGTACTTC
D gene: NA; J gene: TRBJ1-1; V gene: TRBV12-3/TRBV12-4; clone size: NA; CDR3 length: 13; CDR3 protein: CASSATGWTEAFF; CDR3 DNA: TGTGCCAGCAGTGCCACAGGGTGGACTGAAGCTTTCTTT
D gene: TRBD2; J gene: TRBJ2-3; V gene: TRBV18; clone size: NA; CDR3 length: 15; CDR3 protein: CASSPSSGRGDTQYF; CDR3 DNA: TGTGCCAGCTCACCTTCTAGCGGGAGGGGAGATACGCAGTATTTT
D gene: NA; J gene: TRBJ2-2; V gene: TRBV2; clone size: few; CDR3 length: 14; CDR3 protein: CASSVNGGPGELFF; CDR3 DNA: TGTGCCAGCAGCGTTAACGGGGGACCCGGGGAGCTGTTTTTT
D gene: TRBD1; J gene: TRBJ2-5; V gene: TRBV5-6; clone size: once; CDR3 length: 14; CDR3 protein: CASSFEQGGETQYF; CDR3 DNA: TGTGCCAGCAGCTTTGAACAGGGGGGTGAGACCCAGTACTTC
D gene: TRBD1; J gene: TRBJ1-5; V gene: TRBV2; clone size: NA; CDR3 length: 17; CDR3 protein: CASSPRRTGPTNQPQHF; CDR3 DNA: TGTGCCAGCAGTCCCAGGAGGACAGGGCCTACCAATCAGCCCCAGCATTTT
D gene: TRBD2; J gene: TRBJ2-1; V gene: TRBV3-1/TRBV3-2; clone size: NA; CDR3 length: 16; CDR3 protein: CASSQFRGGGYNEQFF; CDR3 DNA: TGTGCCAGCAGCCAATTCCGCGGGGGGGGATACAATGAGCAGTTCTTC
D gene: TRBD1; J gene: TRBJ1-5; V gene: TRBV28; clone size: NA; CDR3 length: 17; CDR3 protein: CASSLRTGGIINQPQHF; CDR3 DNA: TGTGCCAGCAGTCTTAGGACAGGGGGCATAATCAATCAGCCCCAGCATTTT
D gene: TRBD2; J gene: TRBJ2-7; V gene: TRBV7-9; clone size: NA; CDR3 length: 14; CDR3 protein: CASSPGLAGGEQYF; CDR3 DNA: TGTGCCAGCAGCCCGGGACTAGCGGGAGGTGAGCAGTACTTC
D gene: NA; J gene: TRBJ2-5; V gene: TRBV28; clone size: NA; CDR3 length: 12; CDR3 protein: CASGGFGETQYF; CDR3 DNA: TGTGCCAGCGGGGGCTTCGGGGAGACCCAGTACTTC
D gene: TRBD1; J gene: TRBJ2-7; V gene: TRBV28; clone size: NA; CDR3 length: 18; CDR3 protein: CASSLIGQGAVYSYEQYF; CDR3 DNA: TGTGCCAGCAGTTTAATTGGGCAGGGGGCGGTCTATTCGTACGAGCAGTACTTC
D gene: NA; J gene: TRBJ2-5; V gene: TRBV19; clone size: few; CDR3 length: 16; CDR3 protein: CASSIVGSGPQETQYF; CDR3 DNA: TGTGCCAGTAGTATAGTGGGTAGCGGACCCCAAGAGACCCAGTACTTC
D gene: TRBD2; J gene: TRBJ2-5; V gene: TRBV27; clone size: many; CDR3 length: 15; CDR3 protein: CASSLSGLAGETQYF; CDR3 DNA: TGTGCCAGCAGTTTATCGGGGCTAGCGGGAGAGACCCAGTACTTC
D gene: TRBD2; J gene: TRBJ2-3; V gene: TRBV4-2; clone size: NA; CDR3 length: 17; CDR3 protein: CASSQEEASGGADTQYF; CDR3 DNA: TGTGCCAGCAGCCAAGAGGAGGCTAGCGGGGGAGCAGATACGCAGTATTTT
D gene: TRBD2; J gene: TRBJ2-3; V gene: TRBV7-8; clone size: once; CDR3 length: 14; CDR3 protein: CASRISGRVDTQYF; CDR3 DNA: TGTGCCAGCAGAATCAGCGGGAGGGTGGATACGCAGTATTTT
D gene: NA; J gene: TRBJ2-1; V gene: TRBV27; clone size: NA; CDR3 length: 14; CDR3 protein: CASSRGAQYNEQFF; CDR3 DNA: TGTGCCAGCAGTCGCGGGGCCCAATACAATGAGCAGTTCTTC
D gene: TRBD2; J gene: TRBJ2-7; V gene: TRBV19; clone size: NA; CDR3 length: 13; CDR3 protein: CASSSSGRREQYF; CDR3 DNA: TGTGCCAGTAGTAGTAGCGGGAGACGCGAGCAGTACTTC
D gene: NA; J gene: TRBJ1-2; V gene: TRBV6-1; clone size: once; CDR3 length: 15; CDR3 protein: CASSEVGGVRTGYTF; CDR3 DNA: TGTGCCAGCAGTGAAGTTGGGGGGGTAAGGACTGGCTACACCTTC
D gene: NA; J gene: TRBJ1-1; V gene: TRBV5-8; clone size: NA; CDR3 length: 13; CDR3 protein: CASSPDSTTEAFF; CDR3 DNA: TGTGCCAGTAGTCCGGACAGTACAACTGAAGCTTTCTTT
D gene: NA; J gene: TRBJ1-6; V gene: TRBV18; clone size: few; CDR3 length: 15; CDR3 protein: CASSPKSSYNSPLHF; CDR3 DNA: TGTGCCAGCTCACCAAAGAGCTCCTATAATTCACCCCTCCACTTT
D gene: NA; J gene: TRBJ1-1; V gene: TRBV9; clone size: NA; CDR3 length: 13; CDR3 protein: CASSYDSNTEAFF; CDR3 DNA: TGTGCCAGCAGCTACGATAGCAACACTGAAGCTTTCTTT
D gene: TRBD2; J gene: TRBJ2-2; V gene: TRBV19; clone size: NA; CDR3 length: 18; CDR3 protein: CASSSRTSGRQGTGELFF; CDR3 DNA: TGTGCCAGTAGTTCACGGACTAGCGGGAGGCAAGGCACCGGGGAGCTGTTTTTT
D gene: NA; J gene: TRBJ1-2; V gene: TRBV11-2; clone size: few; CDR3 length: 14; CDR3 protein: CASSLGGSEYGYTF; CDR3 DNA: TGTGCCAGCAGCTTGGGAGGGTCGGAATATGGCTACACCTTC
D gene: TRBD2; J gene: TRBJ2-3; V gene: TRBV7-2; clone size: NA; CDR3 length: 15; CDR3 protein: CASSLRLAGVDTQYF; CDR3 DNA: TGTGCCAGCAGCTTACGACTAGCGGGAGTAGATACGCAGTATTTT
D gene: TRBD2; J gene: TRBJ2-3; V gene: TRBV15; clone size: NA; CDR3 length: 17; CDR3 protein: CATSRRLAGPSTDTQYF; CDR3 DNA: TGTGCCACCAGCAGGAGACTAGCGGGACCTAGCACAGATACGCAGTATTTT
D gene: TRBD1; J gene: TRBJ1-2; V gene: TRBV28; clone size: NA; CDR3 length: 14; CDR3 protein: CASLGGQGVSGYTF; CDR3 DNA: TGTGCCAGTCTCGGGGGACAGGGGGTCTCTGGCTACACCTTC
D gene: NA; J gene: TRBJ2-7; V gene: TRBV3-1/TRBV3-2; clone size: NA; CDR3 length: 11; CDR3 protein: CASSLGLEQYF; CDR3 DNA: TGTGCCAGCAGCCTCGGACTGGAGCAGTACTTC
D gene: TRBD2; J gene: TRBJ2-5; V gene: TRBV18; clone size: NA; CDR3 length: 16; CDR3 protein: CASSRQAGGRQETQYF; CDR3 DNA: TGTGCCAGCTCCCGCCAGGCGGGGGGCCGCCAAGAGACCCAGTACTTC
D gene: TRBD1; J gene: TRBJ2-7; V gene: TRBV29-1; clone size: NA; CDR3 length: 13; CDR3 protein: CSGTGTGGDEQYF; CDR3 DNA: TGCAGCGGGACCGGGACAGGGGGCGACGAGCAGTACTTC
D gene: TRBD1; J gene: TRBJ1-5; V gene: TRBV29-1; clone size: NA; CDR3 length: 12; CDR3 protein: CSVGQGNQPQHF; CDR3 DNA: TGCAGCGTGGGACAGGGCAATCAGCCCCAGCATTTT
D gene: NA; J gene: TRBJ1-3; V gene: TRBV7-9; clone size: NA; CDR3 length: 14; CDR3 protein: CASSFPHRGNTIYF; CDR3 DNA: TGTGCCAGCAGCTTTCCACATCGAGGAAACACCATATATTTT